One sample yielded the 27 T cell receptor beta chains listed below, sequenced in a study of response to subunit inactivated influenza vaccine (dated by TCRdb to 2016 to 2019). The protocol used for the library was RT-PCR. Sequencing was carried out with an Illumina HiSeq 2500. TCRdb handled the public reads itself, with Q25 trimming in fastp and clone calling in MiXCR, and kept productive beta chains. Each CDR3 protein gets just one entry, which takes the most common genes and DNA from the rows behind it. The sample records 500,000 to 600,000 distinct CDR3 sequences, 16% of which are singletons. 3% of the sample is held by the ten biggest clonotypes. Sample: CD4+ T cells sorted from PBMCs, taken roughly 24 months after vaccination. These TCRs come from a man between 50 and 75 years old who received an inactivated influenza vaccine. Donor details come from another sample of the same person, matched by shared clones.

The chain joins TRBV20-1 to TRBJ2-7; 8 positions agree with TRBD2. This CDR3 spans 13 amino acids. Unmatched junction bases numbered 5, after V lost 6 bases and J lost 1 base. Germline CDR1 reads DFQATT; CDR2 reads SNEGSKA (reference sequence). The CDR3 region is CSAQSGGSYEQYF. CDR3 DNA: TGCAGTGCCCAGTCGGGAGGGTCCTACGAGCAGTACTTC.

The gene calls are TRBV5-1 and TRBJ1-1, with 7 bases fitting TRBD1. This CDR3 region has 13 residues. The germline V gene has CDR1 SGHRS and CDR2 YFSETQ. V lost 5 bases, J lost 6 bases, and 7 bases stayed unmatched. As DNA, the CDR3 is TGCGCCAGCAGTTCCGGGACAGAGTCTGAAGCTTTCTTT. The encoded protein is CASSSGTESEAFF.

The chain carries TRBV11-2 and TRBJ1-6, with D maybe TRBD1 (6 bases). Trimming left V 1 base short and J 9 bases short, with 16 bases between. The CDR3 is made up of 16 amino acids. Germline loops: CDR1 SGHAT, CDR2 FQNNGV. CDR3 nucleotides: TGTGCCAGCAGCTTAGCCGGCAGGGGAACAAGTTCACCCCTCCACTTT. Its protein product is CASSLAGRGTSSPLHF.

This clonotype was picked up a small number of times. This rearrangement joins TRBV20-1 to TRBJ1-5; the D gene is possibly TRBD1 (5 bases). The V gene's germline CDR1 is DFQATT and CDR2 SNEGSKA (reference sequence). The CDR3 is 14 residues long. Deletions cut 0 bases from V and 0 bases from J, with 6 bases between. CDR3 in amino acids: CSAREGVSNQPQHF. CDR3 in DNA: TGCAGTGCTAGAGAGGGGGTTAGCAATCAGCCCCAGCATTTT.

This chain uses TRBV5-4 with TRBJ2-3; D possibly uses TRBD1 or TRBD2 (5 bases each). Trimming removed 0 bases at V and 4 bases at J, with 12 bases between. Germline CDR1 and CDR2: SGHNT and YYREEE (reference sequence). This CDR3 contains 15 residues. The CDR3 here is CASSLVGALSDTQYF. CDR3 nucleotide sequence: TGTGCCAGCAGCTTGGTCGGGGCGTTGTCAGATACGCAGTATTTT. Full variable domain (outside the CDR3, taken from reference TRBV5-4 and TRBJ2-3): ETGVTQSPTHLIKTRGQQVTLRCSSQSGHNTVSWYQQALGQGPQFIFQYYREEENGRGNFPPRFSGLQFPNYSSELNVNALELDDSALYLCASSLVGALSDTQYFGPGTRLTVL.

This clonotype was observed at least ten times. The chain links TRBV7-2 to TRBJ2-1; 10 bases are shared with TRBD2. The ends lost 0 bases at V and 6 bases at J; junction bases unmatched: 2. The CDR3 contains 15 residues. Looked up from germline, CDR1 is SGHTA and CDR2 is FQGNSA. The CDR3 DNA sequence: TGTGCCAGCAGCTTAGCGGCTAGCGGGAGCAATGAGCAGTTCTTC. Translation gives CASSLAASGSNEQFF.

This clonotype was counted only a few times. This chain connects TRBV10-3 to TRBJ2-5, with 10 bases matching TRBD2. Germline V gives CDR1 ENHRY, CDR2 SYGVKD. After removal of 3 bases from V and 4 bases from J, the junction contained 5 bases not matched to a gene. This CDR3 spans 15 amino acids. As DNA, the CDR3 is TGTGCCATCAGTGATCAGGCTAGCGGGAGAGAGACCCAGTACTTC. Its protein is CAISDQASGRETQYF.

This clonotype has at least ten counts. This rearrangement joins TRBV3-1 to TRBJ1-1, with a weak D call TRBD1 (6 bases). The CDR3 sequence is 14 residues long. V gave up 2 bases and J gave up 1 base, with 8 bases separating them. Germline lookup yields CDR1 LGHDT and CDR2 YNNKEL (reference sequence). The CDR3 here is CASSQQQGNTEAFF. CDR3 coding DNA: TGTGCCAGCAGCCAACAACAGGGGAACACTGAAGCTTTCTTT.

The chain carries TRBV7-2 and TRBJ2-1, with TRBD1 matching over 11 bases. Germline-derived CDR1 and CDR2 are SGHTA and FQGNSA. This CDR3 is 17 amino acids long. Unmatched junction bases numbered 7, after V lost 2 bases and J lost 4 bases. In DNA, the CDR3 is TGTGCCAGCAGCTTACCGGACAGGGGGCGAGGGTACAATGAGCAGTTCTTC. Translating it yields CASSLPDRGRGYNEQFF. The variable domain in full, with the rest retrieved from reference TRBV7-2 and TRBJ2-1, is GAGVSQSPSNKVTEKGKDVELRCDPISGHTALYWYRQSLGQGLEFLIYFQGNSAPDKSGLPSDRFSAERTGGSVSTLTIQRTQQEDSAVYLCASSLPDRGRGYNEQFFGPGTRLTVL.

V gene TRBV19 combines with J gene TRBJ2-7; the D gene is possibly TRBD2 (6 bases). Deletions cut 6 bases from V and 7 bases from J, with 19 bases between. The CDR3 is 14 amino acids. The germline V gene has CDR1 LNHDA and CDR2 SQIVND (reference sequence). The DNA of the CDR3 is TGTGCCAGTAGACCCCGAGGTAGCGGAGGGGAGCAGTACTTC. Encoded protein: CASRPRGSGGEQYF.

V gene TRBV28 combines with J gene TRBJ2-1, with D unclear. This CDR3 spans 13 amino acids. Germline CDR1 MDHEN, CDR2 SYDVKM. Deletions cut 10 bases from V and 8 bases from J, with 18 bases between. The CDR3: CATSKSLGYEQFF. DNA of the CDR3: TGTGCCACCTCGAAAAGCCTAGGGTATGAGCAGTTCTTC.

In its sample, this clonotype was seen a few times. The chain links TRBV12-3 or TRBV12-4 to TRBJ1-2; TRBD1 matches 7 bases. The CDR3 has 12 amino acids. V gave up 6 bases and J gave up 8 bases; unmatched junction bases: 6. The CDR3 loop is CASSKTGSGYTF. CDR3 nucleotides: TGTGCCAGCAGCAAGACAGGGAGCGGCTACACCTTC.

The table lists this clonotype with a few counts. The J gene is TRBJ2-4, the V gene TRBV6-5, with no clear D. This CDR3 has 13 amino acids. The V end lost 0 bases, the J end lost 6 bases, and 6 bases lay between the germline ends. Looked up from germline, CDR1 is MNHEY and CDR2 is SVGAGI. The DNA of the CDR3 is TGTGCCAGCAGTTACTCCCGGACAAACATTCAGTACTTC. It encodes CASSYSRTNIQYF.

This clonotype was picked up a small number of times. The chain uses TRBV20-1 and TRBJ2-2, with D maybe TRBD2 (5 bases). V dropped 5 bases and J dropped 4 bases, with 17 bases sitting between them. The CDR3 is 15 amino acids. CDR1 and CDR2 (germline): DFQATT, SNEGSKA (reference sequence). CDR3 bases: TGCAGTGCTGGTACGGTTAGCGAGATCACCGGGGAGCTGTTTTTT. It codes for CSAGTVSEITGELFF.

This clonotype has just a few counts. The chain links TRBV12-3 or TRBV12-4 to TRBJ1-2, with TRBD1 matching 9 bases. Trimming removed 6 bases from V and 3 bases from J; junction bases left unmatched: 5. The CDR3 is made up of 14 amino acids. The CDR3 loop is CASSPDRGYYGYTF. DNA of the CDR3: TGTGCCAGCAGCCCGGACAGGGGTTACTATGGCTACACCTTC.

The J gene is TRBJ2-7, the V gene TRBV29-1; 7 nucleotides match TRBD1. Germline values: CDR1 SQVTM, CDR2 ANQGSEA. The V and J ends lost 6 bases and 3 bases, in that order; junction bases with no gene match: 8. CDR3 length: 13 amino acids. The CDR3 reads CSVMGQLNYEQYF. The DNA of the CDR3 is TGCAGCGTGATGGGACAGCTAAACTACGAGCAGTACTTC.

The chain recombines TRBV12-3 or TRBV12-4 with TRBJ1-1, with 8 positions matching TRBD1. There are 11 residues in the CDR3. Unmatched junction bases numbered 6, after V lost 6 bases and J lost 12 bases. The CDR3 reads CASRQDRVPFF. DNA for the CDR3: TGTGCCAGCAGGCAGGACAGGGTACCTTTCTTT.

This clonotype was seen more than once but under ten times. This rearrangement joins TRBV7-6 to TRBJ2-1; possible D gene TRBD2, 6 bases. Trimming shortened V by 2 bases and J by 1 base, and 9 bases separated the two germline ends. This CDR3 has 15 residues. CDR1 is SGHVS and CDR2 is FNYEAQ in the germline V gene. CDR3 coding DNA: TGTGCCAGCAGCTTACTCCGGGGGTCCTACAATGAGCAGTTCTTC. Translating gives CASSLLRGSYNEQFF.

Ten or more counts support this clonotype. This sequence joins TRBV10-3 and TRBJ2-2, with D tentatively TRBD1 or TRBD2 (6 bases each). V shed 0 bases and J shed 0 bases, with 14 bases lying between them. Germline V gene sequence: CDR1 ENHRY, CDR2 SYGVKD. The CDR3 has 18 residues. CDR3 coding DNA: TGTGCCATCAGTGAGTCGCTATCGGGGGCCTCGAACACCGGGGAGCTGTTTTTT. Protein: CAISESLSGASNTGELFF.

This clonotype was seen repeatedly, ten times or more. The rearrangement links TRBV7-2 to TRBJ2-2; 8 nucleotides align to TRBD1. Germline V lookup: CDR1 SGHTA, CDR2 FQGNSA. J was trimmed by 5 bases and V by 7 bases; bases with no gene match: 6. CDR3 length: 14 amino acids. Here the CDR3 reads CASNLRQGTGELFF. The CDR3 DNA follows: TGTGCCAGCAACTTGAGACAGGGGACCGGGGAGCTGTTTTTT.

This clonotype has ten or more counts. This chain joins TRBV29-1 and TRBJ2-3; the match to TRBD1 covers 10 bases. Looked up from germline, CDR1 is SQVTM and CDR2 is ANQGSEA. This CDR3 region has 13 residues. V shed 6 bases and J 4 bases; nucleotides not matched to a gene: 4. The CDR3 nucleotides are TGCAGCGTCGACAGGGGGCGGGCAGATACGCAGTATTTT. This encodes CSVDRGRADTQYF.

This chain uses TRBV7-8 with TRBJ1-5; perhaps TRBD1 as D (5 bases). Trimming cost V 0 bases and J 2 bases, with 14 bases left between them. Looked up from germline, CDR1 is SGHVS and CDR2 is FQNEAQ. The length of the CDR3 is 17 residues. In DNA, the CDR3 is TGTGCCAGCAGCTTAGCGACGGCAGGGATAGGCAATCAGCCCCAGCATTTT. This codes for CASSLATAGIGNQPQHF.

Only a few counts were recorded for this clonotype. CDR3 bases: TGTGCCAGCAGTTTGACCAGGACAGGCTATGGCTACACCTTC. Encoded protein: CASSLTRTGYGYTF. This chain joins TRBV28 and TRBJ1-2; 7 nucleotides line up with TRBD1. The V and J ends lost 3 bases and 4 bases, in that order; junction bases with no gene match: 5. This CDR3 has 14 residues. Germline CDR1 is MDHEN and CDR2 is SYDVKM.

This clonotype was seen a few times. The chain recombines TRBV11-2 with TRBJ2-4; possibly TRBD1 or TRBD2 for D (6 bases each). Between the trimmed V and J ends, which lost 5 bases and 7 bases, there was a span of 15 bases. The germline CDR1 and CDR2 sequences are SGHAT and FQNNGV. CDR3 length: 14 amino acids. The CDR3 here is CASSPSGGANIQYF. DNA of the CDR3: TGTGCCAGCAGCCCCTCCGGGGGCGCGAACATTCAGTACTTC.

This sequence joins TRBV2 and TRBJ2-2; 8 nucleotides match TRBD2. Trimming at V came to 7 bases and at J to 1 base, leaving 5 bases not matched to a gene. Germline-derived CDR1 and CDR2 are SNHLY and FYNNEI. CDR3 length: 15 amino acids. DNA for the CDR3: TGTGCCAGCACTCCGGGACTAGGGAACACCGGGGAGCTGTTTTTT. Its translation: CASTPGLGNTGELFF.

This clonotype was picked up many times. V and J are TRBV24-1 and TRBJ2-1; 7 nucleotides line up with TRBD1. Germline lookup yields CDR1 KGHDR and CDR2 SFDVKD. After removal of 3 bases from V and 7 bases from J, the junction contained 8 bases not matched to a gene. The CDR3 is 15 amino acids. CDR3 bases: TGTGCCACCAGTGATACTAGAGAGGGGGCAAATGAGCAGTTCTTC. Encoded protein: CATSDTREGANEQFF.

This clonotype was detected only a few times. The V gene is TRBV9, the J gene TRBJ2-1; D is undetermined. This CDR3 comprises 17 residues. The V end was cut by 0 bases, the J end by 0 bases, with 13 bases between. The germline V gene encodes CDR1 SGDLS and CDR2 YYNGEE. The CDR3 is CASSVGRTSSSYNEQFF. In nucleotides, the CDR3 is TGTGCCAGCAGCGTAGGTAGGACGTCAAGCTCCTACAATGAGCAGTTCTTC.